The next 18 T cell receptor beta chains were all read from a single sample in a study of CD8 T cells in Susac syndrome. After extraction with the RNeasy kit, about 0.5 to 1 ug of the RNA was reverse transcribed using random hexamers. TCRdb re-called the immunoSEQ multiplex PCR reads through MiXCR, storing one row per CDR3 protein. The sample carries 150,000 to 200,000 distinct CDR3 sequences, approximately 95% recorded once. Sequenced: CD4+ T cells from PBMCs. Receptors were obtained from a human donor with multiple sclerosis.

The V call is TRBV20-1, the J call TRBJ1-2; D remains unclear. Deletions cut 4 bases from V and 7 bases from J, with 13 bases between. The germline CDR1 and CDR2 sequences are DFQATT and SNEGSKA (reference sequence). The CDR3 spans 12 residues. The CDR3: CSAIIKGSGYTF. The CDR3 bases are TGCAGTGCTATCATCAAGGGTAGTGGCTACACCTTC.

The chain has TRBV30 and TRBJ2-6; D unclear. The CDR3 runs 14 residues. Germline V gene data show CDR1 as GTSNPN and CDR2 as SVGIG (reference sequence). With 0 bases removed from V and 1 base from J, the gap between germline ends came to 4 bases. The CDR3 protein is CAWSVLSGANVLTF. In DNA form, the CDR3 reads TGTGCCTGGAGTGTGTTGTCTGGGGCCAACGTCCTGACTTTC.

This clonotype was seen only once. The rearrangement links TRBV28 to TRBJ2-1, with 10 bases lining up with TRBD1. Per germline, CDR1 MDHEN and CDR2 SYDVKM. CDR3 length: 16 amino acids. Trimming cost V 5 bases and J 7 bases; bases outside gene matches: 11. The CDR3 DNA reads TGTGCCAGCAGTACTGCCGACAGGGGGCCTCGGAATGAGCAGTTCTTC. Amino acids: CASSTADRGPRNEQFF.

The chain links TRBV5-1 to TRBJ2-1, with 8 bases identical to TRBD1. With V trimmed by 7 bases and J by 3 bases, 6 bases remained unmatched. The germline CDR1 and CDR2 sequences are SGHRS and YFSETQ. The CDR3 is made up of 14 amino acids. In nucleotides, the CDR3 is TGCGCCAGCGTTGGACAGGGTTTCTACAATGAGCAGTTCTTC. It is translated as CASVGQGFYNEQFF.

The rearrangement joins TRBV11-3 to TRBJ2-2, with D possibly being TRBD1 or TRBD2 (5 bases each). This CDR3 is 17 amino acids long. Looked up from germline, CDR1 is SGHNT and CDR2 is YENEEA. V was cut by 1 base and J by 2 bases, with 14 bases left in between. The CDR3, as DNA: TGTGCCAGCAGCTTAGGGACTGGGACGGATAACACCGGGGAGCTGTTTTTT. It is translated as CASSLGTGTDNTGELFF.

The rearrangement uses TRBV3-1 and TRBJ1-1; the match to TRBD1 covers 7 bases. This CDR3 comprises 17 residues. CDR1 LGHDT and CDR2 YNNKEL come from the germline V gene (reference sequence). V lost 1 base to trimming and J lost 6 bases; unmatched junction nucleotides: 14. The CDR3 sequence: CASSQVFLTGEGAEAFF. CDR3 DNA: TGTGCCAGCAGCCAAGTTTTCCTTACAGGGGAAGGGGCTGAAGCTTTCTTT. The whole variable domain, filled in from reference TRBV3-1 and TRBJ1-1, reads DTAVSQTPKYLVTQMGNDKSIKCEQNLGHDTMYWYKQDSKKFLKIMFSYNNKELIINETVPNRFSPKSPDKAHLNLHINSLELGDSAVYFCASSQVFLTGEGAEAFFGQGTRLTVV.

This CDR3 reads CASTRTRQGDSPLHF. CDR3 coding DNA: TGTGCCAGTACAAGGACTCGGCAGGGGGATTCACCCCTCCACTTT. This chain uses TRBV19 with TRBJ1-6; 7 bases align to TRBD1. Germline V gives CDR1 LNHDA, CDR2 SQIVND (reference sequence). The CDR3 length is 15 residues. V trimming: 7 bases; J trimming: 8 bases; junction bases outside the gene matches: 11.

The rearrangement uses TRBV5-4 and TRBJ2-3, with D tentatively TRBD2 (7 bases). CDR1 is SGHNT and CDR2 is YYREEE in the germline V gene (reference sequence). The CDR3 has 14 residues. The V and J ends lost 2 bases and 4 bases respectively, with 11 bases between them. Here the CDR3 reads CASSFAGAADTQYF. DNA of the CDR3: TGTGCCAGCAGCTTTGCGGGGGCGGCAGATACGCAGTATTTT.

The rearrangement links TRBV30 to TRBJ2-7; D possibly corresponds to TRBD2 (5 bases). In germline, CDR1 is GTSNPN, CDR2 SVGIG (reference sequence). With 5 bases removed from V and 2 bases from J, the gap between germline ends came to 13 bases. The CDR3 is 13 amino acids. The CDR3 region has the DNA TGTGCCTGGGCCCCCGGGAACACCTACGAGCAGTACTTC. Residues: CAWAPGNTYEQYF. Supplemented by reference TRBV30 and TRBJ2-7, the full variable domain reads SQTIHQWPATLVQPVGSPLSLECTVEGTSNPNLYWYRQAAGRGLQLLFYSVGIGQISSEVPQNLSASRPQDRQFILSSKKLLLSDSGFYLCAWAPGNTYEQYFGPGTRLTVT.

The chain joins TRBV6-2 or TRBV6-3 to TRBJ1-2; 8 bases align to TRBD1. Germline CDR1 reads MNHEY; CDR2 reads SVGEGT. The CDR3 contains 16 residues. V lost 4 bases and J lost 8; bases outside the gene matches: 15. CDR3 sequence reads: CASSSTGTGVARGYTF. CDR3 nucleotide sequence: TGTGCCAGCAGTTCCACCGGGACAGGCGTCGCGAGGGGCTACACCTTC.

The chain joins TRBV20-1 to TRBJ2-1; 9 bases are a match to TRBD1. V lost 1 base, J lost 6 bases, and 4 bases stayed unmatched. The CDR3 is 14 residues long. CDR1 and CDR2 from the germline V gene are DFQATT and SNEGSKA (reference sequence). CDR3 bases: TGCAGTGCTAGAGTACAGGGGGCGGGCAATGAGCAGTTCTTC. Protein product: CSARVQGAGNEQFF.

J is TRBJ1-5 and V is TRBV29-1; D gene uncertain. The germline gives CDR1 SQVTM, CDR2 ANQGSEA. Trimming shortened V by 4 bases and J by 3 bases, and 7 bases separated the two germline ends. The CDR3 loop spans 12 amino acids. As DNA, the CDR3 is TGCAGCGTTGGAACGGCCAATCAGCCCCAGCATTTT. It yields the protein CSVGTANQPQHF.

This rearrangement joins TRBV10-3 to TRBJ2-1; 11 nucleotides align to TRBD1. V was clipped by 6 bases and J by 3 bases; unmatched bases: 4. From germline, CDR1 is ENHRY and CDR2 SYGVKD. The CDR3 is 15 residues long. This CDR3 reads CAISPGQGDYNEQFF. The CDR3, as DNA: TGTGCCATCAGCCCGGGACAGGGGGACTACAATGAGCAGTTCTTC.

This chain joins TRBV12-3 or TRBV12-4 and TRBJ1-2; TRBD1 might be the D (6 bases). Trimming took 4 bases from V and 4 from J, leaving 16 bases between them. The CDR3 extends over 15 amino acids. The DNA of the CDR3 is TGTGCCAGCAGTTCCCTCCCGACAGGATTCTATGGCTACACCTTC. This codes for CASSSLPTGFYGYTF.

This chain uses TRBV29-1 with TRBJ2-2; 13 bases align to TRBD2. The V gene end was trimmed by 5 bases and the J gene end by 0 bases; junction bases not matched to a gene: 6. The CDR3 runs 17 residues. CDR1 SQVTM and CDR2 ANQGSEA come from the germline V gene. The CDR3 sequence is CSVLMTSGGPNTGELFF. CDR3 bases: TGCAGCGTTTTGATGACTAGCGGGGGGCCGAACACCGGGGAGCTGTTTTTT.

The chain recombines TRBV3-1 with TRBJ2-7; D gene unclear. CDR1 is LGHDT and CDR2 is YNNKEL in the germline V gene (reference sequence). This CDR3 is 15 amino acids long. Trimming left V 1 base short and J 7 bases short, with 17 bases between. The CDR3 protein is CASSQGSGPLSEQYF. The DNA of the CDR3 is TGTGCCAGCAGCCAAGGTTCCGGGCCTCTTTCGGAGCAGTACTTC.

CDR3 sequence reads: CASSRYPGLQQETQYF. The CDR3 DNA reads as TGTGCCAGCAGCAGATACCCGGGACTGCAACAAGAGACCCAGTACTTC. The chain couples TRBV7-6 to TRBJ2-5; D is perhaps TRBD2 (6 bases). V lost 5 bases to trimming and J lost 2 bases, with 18 bases between them. Germline CDR1 reads SGHVS; CDR2 reads FNYEAQ. This CDR3 is built from 16 residues.

The genes are TRBV29-1 and TRBJ1-1; 7 nucleotides match TRBD1. The CDR3 is 13 residues long. Trimming cost V 6 bases and J 2 bases; bases outside gene matches: 6. Germline V gives CDR1 SQVTM, CDR2 ANQGSEA. CDR3 region: CSVEGQINTEAFF. The CDR3 DNA is TGCAGCGTCGAGGGACAGATCAACACTGAAGCTTTCTTT.